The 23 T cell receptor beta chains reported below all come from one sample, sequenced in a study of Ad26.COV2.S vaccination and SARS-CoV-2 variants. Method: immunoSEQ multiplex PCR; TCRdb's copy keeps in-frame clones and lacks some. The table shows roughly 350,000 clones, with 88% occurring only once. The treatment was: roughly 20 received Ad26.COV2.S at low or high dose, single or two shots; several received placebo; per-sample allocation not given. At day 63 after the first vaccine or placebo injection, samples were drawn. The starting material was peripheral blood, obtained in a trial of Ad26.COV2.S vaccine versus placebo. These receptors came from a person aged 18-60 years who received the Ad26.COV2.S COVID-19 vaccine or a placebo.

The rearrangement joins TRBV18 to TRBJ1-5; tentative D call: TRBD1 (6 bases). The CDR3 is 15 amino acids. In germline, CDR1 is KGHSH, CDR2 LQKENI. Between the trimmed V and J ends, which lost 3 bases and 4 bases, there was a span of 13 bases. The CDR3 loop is CASSPGAGENQPQHF. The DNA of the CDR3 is TGTGCCAGCTCACCGGGGGCAGGGGAAAATCAGCCCCAGCATTTT.

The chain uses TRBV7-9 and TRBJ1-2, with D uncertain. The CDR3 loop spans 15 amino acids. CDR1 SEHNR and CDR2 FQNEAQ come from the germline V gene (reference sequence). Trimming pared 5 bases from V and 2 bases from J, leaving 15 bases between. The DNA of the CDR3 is TGTGCCAGCAGCCCCGGGGTGGGGAGAAACTATGGCTACACCTTC. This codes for CASSPGVGRNYGYTF.

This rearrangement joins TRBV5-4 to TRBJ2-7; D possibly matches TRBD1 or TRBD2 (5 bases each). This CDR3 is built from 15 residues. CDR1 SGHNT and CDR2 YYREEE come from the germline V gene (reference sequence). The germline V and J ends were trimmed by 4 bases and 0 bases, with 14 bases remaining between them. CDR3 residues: CASSPWSGASYEQYF. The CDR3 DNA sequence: TGTGCCAGCAGCCCGTGGTCCGGGGCCTCCTACGAGCAGTACTTC. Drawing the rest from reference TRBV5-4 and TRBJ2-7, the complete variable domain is ETGVTQSPTHLIKTRGQQVTLRCSSQSGHNTVSWYQQALGQGPQFIFQYYREEENGRGNFPPRFSGLQFPNYSSELNVNALELDDSALYLCASSPWSGASYEQYFGPGTRLTVT.

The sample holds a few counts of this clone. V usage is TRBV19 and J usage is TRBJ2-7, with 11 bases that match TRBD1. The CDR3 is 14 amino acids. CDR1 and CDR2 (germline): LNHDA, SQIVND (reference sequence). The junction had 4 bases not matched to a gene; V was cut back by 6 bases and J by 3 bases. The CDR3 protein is CASSPGTGGYEQYF. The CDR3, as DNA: TGTGCCAGTAGCCCTGGGACAGGGGGCTACGAGCAGTACTTC. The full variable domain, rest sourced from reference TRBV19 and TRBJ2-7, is DGGITQSPKYLFRKEGQNVTLSCEQNLNHDAMYWYRQDPGQGLRLIYYSQIVNDFQKGDIAEGYSVSREKKESFPLTVTSAQKNPTAFYLCASSPGTGGYEQYFGPGTRLTVT.

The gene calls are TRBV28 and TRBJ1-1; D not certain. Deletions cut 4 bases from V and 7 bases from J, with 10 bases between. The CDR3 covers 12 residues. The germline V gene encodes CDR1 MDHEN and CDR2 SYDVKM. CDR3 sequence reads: CASSSNRNEAFF. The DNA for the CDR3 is TGTGCCAGCAGTTCAAACCGTAATGAAGCTTTCTTT.

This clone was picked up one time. CDR3 in DNA: TGTGCCAGTAGTACCGGACAGATCTCCTACGAGCAGTACTTC. It encodes CASSTGQISYEQYF. This chain connects TRBV19 to TRBJ2-7; D is perhaps TRBD1 (6 bases). The CDR3 is 14 residues long. The germline V and J ends were trimmed by 4 bases and 0 bases, with 10 bases remaining between them. Germline V CDR1 and CDR2: LNHDA, SQIVND (reference sequence).

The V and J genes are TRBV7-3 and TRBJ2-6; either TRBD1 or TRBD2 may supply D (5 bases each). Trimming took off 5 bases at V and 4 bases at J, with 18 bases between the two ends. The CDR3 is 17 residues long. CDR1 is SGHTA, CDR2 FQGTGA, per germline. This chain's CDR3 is CASSQRGAPRGANVLTF. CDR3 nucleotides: TGTGCCAGCAGCCAGAGGGGAGCCCCGAGAGGGGCCAACGTCCTGACTTTC.

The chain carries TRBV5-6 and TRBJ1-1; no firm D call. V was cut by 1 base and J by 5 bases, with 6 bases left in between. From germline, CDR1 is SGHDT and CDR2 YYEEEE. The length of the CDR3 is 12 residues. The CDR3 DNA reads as TGTGCCAGCAGCTTGCAAAGGACTGAAGCTTTCTTT. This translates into CASSLQRTEAFF.

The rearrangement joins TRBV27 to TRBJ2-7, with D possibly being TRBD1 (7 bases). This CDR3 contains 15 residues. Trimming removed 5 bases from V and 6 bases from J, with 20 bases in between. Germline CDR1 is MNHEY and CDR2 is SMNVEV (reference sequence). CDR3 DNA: TGTGCCAGCAGTCGGCGCGGGACAGAAGCATTCGAGCAGTACTTC. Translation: CASSRRGTEAFEQYF.

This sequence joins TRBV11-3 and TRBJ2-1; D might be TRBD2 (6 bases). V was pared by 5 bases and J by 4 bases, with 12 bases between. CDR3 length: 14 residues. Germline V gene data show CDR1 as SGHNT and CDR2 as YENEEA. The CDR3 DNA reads TGTGCCAGCAGCGGGAGCGGGTCATACAATGAGCAGTTCTTC. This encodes CASSGSGSYNEQFF.

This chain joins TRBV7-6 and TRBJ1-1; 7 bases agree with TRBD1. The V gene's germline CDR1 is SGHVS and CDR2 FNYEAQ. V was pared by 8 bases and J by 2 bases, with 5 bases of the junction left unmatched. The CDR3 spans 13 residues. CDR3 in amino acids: CASGQDLNTEAFF. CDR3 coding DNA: TGTGCCAGCGGACAGGACTTAAACACTGAAGCTTTCTTT.

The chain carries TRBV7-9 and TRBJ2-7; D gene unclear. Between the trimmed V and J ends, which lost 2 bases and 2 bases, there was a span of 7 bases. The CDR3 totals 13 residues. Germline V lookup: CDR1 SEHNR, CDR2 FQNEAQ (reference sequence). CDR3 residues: CASSLMETYEQYF. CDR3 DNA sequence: TGTGCCAGCAGCTTAATGGAGACCTACGAGCAGTACTTC.

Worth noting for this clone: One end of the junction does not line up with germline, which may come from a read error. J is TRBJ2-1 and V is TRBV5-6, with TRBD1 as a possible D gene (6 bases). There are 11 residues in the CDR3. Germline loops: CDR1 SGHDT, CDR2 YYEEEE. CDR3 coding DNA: TGTGCCAGCAGCTTGGACAGGGCGAATGTCTTC. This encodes CASSLDRANVF. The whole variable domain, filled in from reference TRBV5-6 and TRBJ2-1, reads DAGVTQSPTHLIKTRGQQVTLRCSPKSGHDTVSWYQQALGQGPQFIFQYYEEEERQRGNFPDRFSGHQFPNYSSELNVNALLLGDSALYLCASSLDRANVFGPGTRLTVL.

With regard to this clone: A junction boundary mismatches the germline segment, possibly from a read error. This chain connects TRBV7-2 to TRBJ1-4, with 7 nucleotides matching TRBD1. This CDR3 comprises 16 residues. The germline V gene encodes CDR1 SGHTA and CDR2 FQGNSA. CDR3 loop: CASSSQAGTAKEKLFF. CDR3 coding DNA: TGTGCCAGCAGCTCACAAGCCGGGACAGCTAAAGAAAAACTGTTTTTT.

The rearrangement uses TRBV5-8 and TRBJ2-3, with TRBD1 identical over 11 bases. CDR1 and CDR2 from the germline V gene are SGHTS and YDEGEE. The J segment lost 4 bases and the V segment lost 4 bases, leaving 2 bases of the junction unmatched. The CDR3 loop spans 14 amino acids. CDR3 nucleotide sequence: TGTGCCAGCAGCCCGGACAGGGGGCCAGATACGCAGTATTTT. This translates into CASSPDRGPDTQYF. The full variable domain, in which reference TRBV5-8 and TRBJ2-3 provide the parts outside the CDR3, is EAGVTQSPTHLIKTRGQQATLRCSPISGHTSVYWYQQALGLGLQFLLWYDEGEERNRGNFPPRFSGRQFPNYSSELNVNALELEDSALYLCASSPDRGPDTQYFGPGTRLTVL.

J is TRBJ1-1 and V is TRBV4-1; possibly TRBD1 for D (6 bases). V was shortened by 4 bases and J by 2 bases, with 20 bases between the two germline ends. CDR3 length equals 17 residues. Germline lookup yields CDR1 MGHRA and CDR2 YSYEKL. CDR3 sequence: CASSPVGLQGENTEAFF. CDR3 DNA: TGCGCCAGCAGCCCCGTCGGGTTACAGGGAGAAAACACTGAAGCTTTCTTT.

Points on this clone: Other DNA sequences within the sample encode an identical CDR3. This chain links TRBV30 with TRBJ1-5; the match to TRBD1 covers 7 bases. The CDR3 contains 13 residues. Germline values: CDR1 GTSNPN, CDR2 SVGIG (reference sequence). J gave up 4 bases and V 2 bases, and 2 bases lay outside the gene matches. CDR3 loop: CAWSSQGNQPQHF. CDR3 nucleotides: TGTGCCTGGAGTTCACAGGGGAATCAGCCCCAGCATTTT.

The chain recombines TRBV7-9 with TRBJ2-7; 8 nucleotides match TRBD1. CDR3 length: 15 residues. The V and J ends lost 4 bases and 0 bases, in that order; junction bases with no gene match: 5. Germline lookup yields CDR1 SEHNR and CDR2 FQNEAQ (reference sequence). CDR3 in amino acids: CASSSRDRISYEQYF. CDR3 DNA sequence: TGTGCCAGCAGCTCCAGGGACAGGATCTCCTACGAGCAGTACTTC. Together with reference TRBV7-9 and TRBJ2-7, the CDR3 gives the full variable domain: DTGVSQNPRHKITKRGQNVTFRCDPISEHNRLYWYRQTLGQGPEFLTYFQNEAQLEKSRLLSDRFSAERPKGSFSTLEIQRTEQGDSAMYLCASSSRDRISYEQYFGPGTRLTVT.

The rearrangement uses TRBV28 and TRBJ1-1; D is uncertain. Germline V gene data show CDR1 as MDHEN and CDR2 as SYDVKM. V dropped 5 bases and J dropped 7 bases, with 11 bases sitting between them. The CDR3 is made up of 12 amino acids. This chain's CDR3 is CASSISRFEAFF. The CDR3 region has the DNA TGTGCCAGCAGTATTAGCAGGTTTGAAGCTTTCTTT.

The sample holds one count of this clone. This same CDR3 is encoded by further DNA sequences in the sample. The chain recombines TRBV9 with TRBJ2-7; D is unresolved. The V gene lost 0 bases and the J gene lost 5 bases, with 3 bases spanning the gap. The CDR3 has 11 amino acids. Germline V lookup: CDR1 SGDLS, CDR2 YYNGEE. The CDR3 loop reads CASSVGHEQYF. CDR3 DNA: TGTGCCAGCAGCGTAGGCCACGAGCAGTACTTC.

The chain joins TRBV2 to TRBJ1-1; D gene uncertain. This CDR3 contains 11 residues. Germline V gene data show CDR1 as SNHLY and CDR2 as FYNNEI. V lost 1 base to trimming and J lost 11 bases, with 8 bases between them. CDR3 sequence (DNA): TGTGCCAGCAGTGAAGTCACGACGGCTTTCTTT. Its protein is CASSEVTTAFF.

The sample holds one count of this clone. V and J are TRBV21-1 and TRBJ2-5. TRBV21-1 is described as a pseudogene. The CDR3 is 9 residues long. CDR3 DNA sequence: TGTGCCAGCGTGGAGACCCAGTACTTC. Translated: CASVETQYF.

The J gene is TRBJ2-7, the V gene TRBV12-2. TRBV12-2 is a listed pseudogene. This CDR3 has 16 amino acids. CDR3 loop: CASRLARGRGVYEQYF. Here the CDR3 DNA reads TGTGCAAGTCGCTTAGCGAGAGGGAGAGGGGTCTACGAGCAGTACTTC.